This T cell receptor beta chain was found in a study of shared clonotypes between healthy human individuals. Overall study results and limits: Sequencing of the sorted subsets was shown by rarefaction to be incomplete despite large depth.

As regards this clone: As yet, its antigen is unknown. The same CDR3 arises from other DNA sequences in this sample as well.

TCRdb's table, derived via immunoSEQ multiplex PCR, lists solely in-frame clones and lacks some. The sample holds about 2.3 million clones, over 90% seen once. Germline-derived CDR1 and CDR2 are SEHNR and FQNEAQ (reference sequence). The V gene end was trimmed by 5 bases and the J gene end by 2 bases; junction bases not matched to a gene: 5. The CDR3 runs 14 residues. This TCR was recovered from a man between 18 and 35 years old in good health. Some clones in this sample may be carry-over from other donors' samples. The specimen sequenced was naive CD4+ T cells from PBMCs. Stated subset: CD45RA+ positively selected. The rearrangement uses TRBV7-9 and TRBJ2-5; 7 bases line up with TRBD1. The CDR3 nucleotides are TGTGCCAGCAGCCTCCAGACAGGGCAAGAGACCCAGTACTTC. It is translated as CASSLQTGQETQYF.